This T cell receptor (beta chain) was documented in a study of OX40 agonist ivuxolimab in advanced cancers. In the study overall: Prior checkpoint blockade (anti-PD-1, anti-PD-L1 or anti-CTLA-4) was permitted; around 39% had it.

Comments on this clone: Its matching antigen is unknown.

The length of the CDR3 is 16 residues. Germline V gives CDR1 SNHLY, CDR2 FYNNEI. The V gene lost 4 bases and the J gene lost 0 bases, with 16 bases spanning the gap. The assay was immunoSEQ multiplex PCR, and TCRdb's table has in-frame clones only and misses some. This table holds some 19,000 clones, more than 60% found once. Study-wide points: At 0.1 to 3.0 mg/kg, CD4+ and CD8+ blood T cells expanded clonally by week 6. On average, CD8+ T cells had more expanded clones than CD4+.

The chain joins TRBV2 to TRBJ2-7; D unresolved. This sequence originates from an adult with an advanced solid tumor such as melanoma, head and neck, liver or kidney cancer. Sequencing was performed on CD4+ or CD8+ T cells sorted from blood, taken in a trial of the OX40 agonist ivuxolimab. DNA of the CDR3: TGTGCCAGCAGTGTGGACCGTCTAAAAAGCTCCTACGAGCAGTACTTC. Residues: CASSVDRLKSSYEQYF.